Below, 29 T cell receptor beta chains from the same sample are listed, as sequenced in a study of chemoradiotherapy in HPV16-positive cancers. Measured with immunoSEQ multiplex PCR; TCRdb has only the in-frame clones, and not every one. The profile covers tens of thousands of clones, with around 83% appearing a single time and 2.1% taken by the ten largest. The sequencing here drew on blood, taken from a patient who underwent chemoradiotherapy. Receptors originate from a human donor with HPV-associated anogenital cancer.

The V and J genes are TRBV6-5 and TRBJ1-2; 9 nucleotides line up with TRBD1. Germline V gene data show CDR1 as MNHEY and CDR2 as SVGAGI. The CDR3 extends over 15 amino acids. After removal of 6 bases from V and 6 bases from J, the junction contained 11 bases not matched to a gene. Here the CDR3 DNA reads TGTGCCAGCAGCCGGATGGGACAGGGAATGGATGGCTACACCTTC. It is translated as CASSRMGQGMDGYTF.

This chain connects TRBV7-8 to TRBJ2-7; 8 positions match TRBD1. This CDR3 has 15 amino acids. The J segment lost 3 bases and the V segment lost 5 bases, leaving 9 bases of the junction unmatched. Germline V gene sequence: CDR1 SGHVS, CDR2 FQNEAQ. The CDR3 is CASSAPDRVIYEQYF. Written as DNA, the CDR3 is TGTGCCAGCAGCGCCCCGGACAGGGTTATCTACGAGCAGTACTTC.

This clone appeared a few times. The chain couples TRBV6-5 to TRBJ1-6, with 9 bases lining up with TRBD1. There are 13 residues in the CDR3. Germline trimming cut 6 bases from V and 12 bases from J; bases unmatched to any gene: 6. From germline, CDR1 is MNHEY and CDR2 SVGAGI. The DNA of the CDR3 is TGTGCCAGCAGGGGGACAGGGATCGAACCCCTCCACTTT. Translated, it gives CASRGTGIEPLHF.

This clone appeared a few times. This chain joins TRBV19 and TRBJ1-2; TRBD1 matches at 8 bases. Germline CDR1 LNHDA, CDR2 SQIVND (reference sequence). This CDR3 spans 13 amino acids. With V trimmed by 5 bases and J by 4 bases, 3 bases remained unmatched. CDR3 nucleotide sequence: TGTGCCAGTAGTCATGGGACAGGCTATGGCTACACCTTC. Translating it yields CASSHGTGYGYTF.

The rearrangement joins TRBV6-4 to TRBJ2-6; D not certain. V was clipped by 2 bases and J by 0 bases, with 2 bases between them. The germline CDR1 and CDR2 sequences are MRHNA and SNTAGT. The CDR3 sequence is 14 residues long. CDR3 residues: CASSDNSGANVLTF. For the CDR3, the DNA is TGTGCCAGCAGTGACAACTCTGGGGCCAACGTCCTGACTTTC.

The rearrangement uses TRBV19 and TRBJ1-1; 7 bases match TRBD1. Germline CDR1 is LNHDA and CDR2 is SQIVND (reference sequence). The CDR3 has 13 residues. V was clipped by 4 bases and J by 5 bases; unmatched bases: 4. CDR3 in DNA: TGTGCCAGTAGTACGACAGGGTCAACTGAAGCTTTCTTT. Translation gives CASSTTGSTEAFF.

The chain couples TRBV25-1 to TRBJ2-1; D is perhaps TRBD2 (5 bases). CDR3 size: 14 residues. Germline CDR1 is MGHDK and CDR2 is SYGVNS. Trimming removed 8 bases from V and 3 bases from J, with 14 bases in between. The CDR3 sequence is CASVRDWVYNEQFF. CDR3 bases: TGTGCCAGCGTTCGGGATTGGGTCTACAATGAGCAGTTCTTC.

The genes are TRBV10-1 and TRBJ1-5, with 7 bases matching TRBD1. The CDR3 runs 14 residues. Germline CDR1 WNHNN, CDR2 SYGVQD (reference sequence). V lost 5 bases, J lost 3 bases, and 4 bases stayed unmatched. The CDR3 bases are TGCGCCAGCAGTCCACAGGGGAACAATCAGCCCCAGCATTTT. Its translation: CASSPQGNNQPQHF.

The rearrangement links TRBV6-5 to TRBJ2-7; 10 bases fit TRBD1. V gave up 0 bases and J gave up 3 bases; unmatched junction bases: 2. There are 15 residues in the CDR3. From germline, CDR1 is MNHEY and CDR2 SVGAGI. CDR3 loop: CASSYSWDRGYEQYF. The CDR3 coding sequence is TGTGCCAGCAGTTACTCGTGGGACAGGGGCTACGAGCAGTACTTC.

The V and J genes are TRBV13 and TRBJ2-7, with 7 bases that match TRBD1. The CDR3 consists of 13 residues. Losses at the gene ends were 5 bases for V and 4 bases for J; bases not matched to a gene: 5. CDR1 and CDR2 from the germline V gene are PRHDT and FYEKMQ (reference sequence). CDR3 residues: CASSPPGQYEQYF. The CDR3 coding sequence is TGTGCCAGCAGCCCACCGGGACAGTACGAGCAGTACTTC.

The chain employs TRBV4-2 and TRBJ2-7; no definite D call. Germline assignment: CDR1 LGHNA and CDR2 YNFKEQ. V lost 1 base and J lost 4, with 8 bases in between. The CDR3 contains 13 residues. CDR3 in DNA: TGTGCCAGCAGCCAAGTCGGTGAATACGAGCAGTACTTC. This gives the protein CASSQVGEYEQYF.

The chain couples TRBV5-1 to TRBJ1-6; D unresolved. This CDR3 comprises 14 residues. Germline values: CDR1 SGHRS, CDR2 YFSETQ. The V and J ends lost 2 bases and 8 bases respectively, with 11 bases between them. The CDR3 spells CASSFGNRDSPLHF. In DNA form, the CDR3 reads TGCGCCAGCAGCTTCGGGAATCGTGATTCACCCCTCCACTTT.

This CDR3 reads CATRGGVNEKLFF. The CDR3 nucleotides read TGTGCCACCAGAGGGGGTGTTAATGAAAAACTGTTTTTT. The chain has TRBV6-4 and TRBJ1-4, with D perhaps TRBD1 (6 bases). V dropped 10 bases and J dropped 4 bases, with 13 bases sitting between them. The CDR3 is 13 residues long. From germline, CDR1 is MRHNA and CDR2 SNTAGT.

V is TRBV19 and J is TRBJ1-5; 7 nucleotides align to TRBD1. The CDR3 runs 14 residues. After removal of 6 bases from V and 7 bases from J, the junction contained 9 bases not matched to a gene. Germline CDR1 is LNHDA and CDR2 is SQIVND (reference sequence). CDR3 region: CASRRGGFGQPQHF. The DNA of the CDR3 is TGTGCCAGTAGGAGAGGGGGCTTCGGCCAGCCCCAGCATTTT.

This chain joins TRBV4-3 and TRBJ2-7, with TRBD2 as a possible D gene (5 bases). Germline V gene sequence: CDR1 LGHNA, CDR2 YSLEER. The CDR3 length is 17 residues. V was pared by 1 base and J by 0 bases, with 16 bases between. The CDR3 coding sequence is TGCGCCAGCAGCCAAGTTCGCGGGTATTCGAGCTCCTACGAGCAGTACTTC. Residues: CASSQVRGYSSSYEQYF.

The V and J genes are TRBV5-1 and TRBJ2-2; D might be TRBD1 (6 bases). Per germline, CDR1 SGHRS and CDR2 YFSETQ. Deletions cut 4 bases from V and 7 bases from J, with 17 bases between. The CDR3 is 15 amino acids. CDR3 protein: CASSPAPGADGELFF. Here the CDR3 DNA reads TGCGCCAGCAGCCCTGCCCCAGGGGCGGACGGGGAGCTGTTTTTT. Filled out from reference TRBV5-1 and TRBJ2-2, the complete variable domain reads KAGVTQTPRYLIKTRGQQVTLSCSPISGHRSVSWYQQTPGQGLQFLFEYFSETQRNKGNFPGRFSGRQFSNSRSEMNVSTLELGDSALYLCASSPAPGADGELFFGEGSRLTVL.

This clone was seen only a few times. The rearrangement joins TRBV7-8 to TRBJ2-1; D may be TRBD2 (5 bases). Trimming cost V 7 bases and J 6 bases, with 13 bases left between them. This CDR3 has 13 residues. Germline V CDR1 and CDR2: SGHVS, FQNEAQ. CDR3 sequence reads: CASTGRTGNEQFF. In DNA, the CDR3 is TGTGCCAGCACGGGAAGGACTGGCAATGAGCAGTTCTTC.

V gene TRBV7-9 combines with J gene TRBJ1-2; 7 bases are a match to TRBD1. This CDR3 comprises 15 residues. With 5 bases clipped from V and 2 bases from J, the junction kept 8 bases outside the gene matches. CDR1 and CDR2 from the germline V gene are SEHNR and FQNEAQ (reference sequence). This CDR3 reads CASSPGQEANYGYTF. The DNA for the CDR3 is TGTGCCAGCAGCCCAGGACAGGAGGCGAACTATGGCTACACCTTC.

J is TRBJ2-2 and V is TRBV9; D is perhaps TRBD1 (5 bases). Germline CDR1 SGDLS, CDR2 YYNGEE. V was clipped by 2 bases and J by 1 base, with 12 bases between them. The CDR3 length is 16 residues. CDR3 residues: CASSVSGNVNTGELFF. The CDR3 DNA reads TGTGCCAGCAGCGTCTCAGGGAACGTGAACACCGGGGAGCTGTTTTTT.

The chain recombines TRBV6-6 with TRBJ2-2, with a tentative D call TRBD1 (5 bases). Germline CDR1 MNHNY, CDR2 SVGAGI (reference sequence). V was trimmed by 4 bases and J by 5 bases, leaving 14 bases between them. The CDR3 totals 15 residues. The CDR3 coding sequence is TGTGCCAGCAGTTGGAAGGGGTATGGTACCGGGGAGCTGTTTTTT. The encoded protein is CASSWKGYGTGELFF.

The gene calls are TRBV5-1 and TRBJ1-4, with 7 bases matching TRBD1. The germline V gene encodes CDR1 SGHRS and CDR2 YFSETQ. The length of the CDR3 is 14 residues. V lost 7 bases to trimming and J lost 5 bases; unmatched junction nucleotides: 8. The CDR3 region has the DNA TGCGCCAGCCGTTCGACAGGGAGCAATGAAAAACTGTTTTTT. Encoded protein: CASRSTGSNEKLFF. Complete variable domain (other parts from reference TRBV5-1 and TRBJ1-4): KAGVTQTPRYLIKTRGQQVTLSCSPISGHRSVSWYQQTPGQGLQFLFEYFSETQRNKGNFPGRFSGRQFSNSRSEMNVSTLELGDSALYLCASRSTGSNEKLFFGSGTQLSVL.

The chain links TRBV11-2 to TRBJ2-7, with 9 bases fitting TRBD2. V dropped 8 bases and J dropped 5; count of bases not matched to a gene: 10. CDR1 SGHAT and CDR2 FQNNGV come from the germline V gene. This CDR3 is built from 14 residues. In DNA form, the CDR3 reads TGTGCCAGCCGAGGGGCGGGGGGGCCCCACGAGCAGTACTTC. Residues: CASRGAGGPHEQYF.

This clone was recorded a few times. V gene TRBV7-6 combines with J gene TRBJ2-5; 9 nucleotides agree with TRBD2. The CDR3 consists of 15 residues. After removal of 6 bases from V and 5 bases from J, the junction contained 10 bases not matched to a gene. Germline CDR1 SGHVS, CDR2 FNYEAQ. The CDR3, as DNA: TGTGCCAGCAGGCAGATAGCGGGGGTTGTTGAGACCCAGTACTTC. The encoded protein is CASRQIAGVVETQYF.

The chain couples TRBV27 to TRBJ1-2, with 10 bases matching TRBD1. V gave up 7 bases and J gave up 6 bases; unmatched junction bases: 14. CDR3 length equals 16 residues. Per germline, CDR1 MNHEY and CDR2 SMNVEV (reference sequence). CDR3 amino acids: CASTSTGTGVEHGYTF. The CDR3 region has the DNA TGTGCCAGCACTTCAACCGGGACAGGGGTTGAGCATGGCTACACCTTC.

The CDR3 protein is CASSKALLFPRGLGNTEAFF. CDR3 coding DNA: TGTGCCAGCAGCAAAGCGCTGTTATTCCCTAGGGGGTTGGGGAACACTGAAGCTTTCTTT. V gene TRBV21-1 combines with J gene TRBJ1-1; the D call of TRBD1 is as the table states it, not checked on the DNA. TRBV21-1 is marked as a pseudogene. There are 20 residues in the CDR3.

This chain joins TRBV7-6 and TRBJ2-7; weak D call: TRBD2 (5 bases). V was trimmed by 3 bases and J by 5 bases, leaving 11 bases between them. This CDR3 has 13 residues. Germline V gene sequence: CDR1 SGHVS, CDR2 FNYEAQ. The CDR3 coding sequence is TGTGCCAGCAGCTTGTCGGGGATCGACGAGCAGTACTTC. The encoded protein is CASSLSGIDEQYF.

The chain carries TRBV28 and TRBJ2-6; 7 positions match TRBD2. The V segment lost 3 bases and the J segment 0 bases; nucleotides outside the gene matches: 2. Per the germline V gene, CDR1 is MDHEN and CDR2 is SYDVKM. The CDR3 is made up of 16 amino acids. DNA of the CDR3: TGTGCCAGCAGTTTGGGGGGGGGCTCTGGGGCCAACGTCCTGACTTTC. It translates to CASSLGGGSGANVLTF.

This rearrangement joins TRBV7-9 to TRBJ1-3; 7 bases are a match to TRBD1. From germline, CDR1 is SEHNR and CDR2 FQNEAQ (reference sequence). The ends lost 4 bases at V and 0 bases at J; junction bases unmatched: 3. The CDR3 runs to 15 residues. CDR3 region: CASSWGQSSGNTIYF. The CDR3 nucleotides read TGTGCCAGCAGCTGGGGACAGAGCTCTGGAAACACCATATATTTT. The whole variable domain, remainder taken from reference TRBV7-9 and TRBJ1-3, is DTGVSQNPRHKITKRGQNVTFRCDPISEHNRLYWYRQTLGQGPEFLTYFQNEAQLEKSRLLSDRFSAERPKGSFSTLEIQRTEQGDSAMYLCASSWGQSSGNTIYFGEGSWLTVV.

Turning to this clone: One junction end does not reproduce the germline sequence, and a read error may be involved. The rearrangement uses TRBV6-1 and TRBJ1-1; D might be TRBD1 (5 bases). Germline assignment: CDR1 MNHNS and CDR2 SASEGT. The CDR3 runs 9 residues. In nucleotides, the CDR3 is TGTGCCAGCAGTGAAATCGGGGGCTTT. It specifies CASSEIGGF.